A selection of T cell receptor beta chains follows, all from one sample in a study of blood T cells in healthy people across ages. MiXCR, run by TCRdb on the 5' RACE reads, gives a single entry per CDR3 protein. The sample consists of 790,000 or so distinct CDR3 sequences, around 45% of them appearing once. What was sequenced was blood. Every receptor here comes from a man aged 80 or over in good health. Each CDR3 is given with its conserved first and last residue. A D gene is named only where the DNA matches it firmly. Size tells how often a clone was seen (once, few, many) or the class of an expanded clone, and some rows leave it out.

j_call v_call d_call clone_size cdr3_aa cdr3_nt
TRBJ1-1 TRBV12-3/TRBV12-4 NA few CASRQNTEAFF TGTGCCAGCCGGCAAAACACTGAAGCTTTCTTT
TRBJ2-7 TRBV6-2/TRBV6-3 NA few CASSEPGPYRAQYF TGTGCCAGCAGTGAACCGGGACCCTACCGGGCCCAGTACTTC
TRBJ2-1 TRBV28 NA few CASSRTWGSYNEQFF TGTGCCAGCAGCCGTACCTGGGGCTCCTACAATGAGCAGTTCTTC
TRBJ1-6 TRBV3-1 TRBD1 few CASSQGQGASSPLHF TGTGCCAGCAGCCAAGGGCAGGGGGCGAGCTCACCCCTCCACTTT
TRBJ1-4 TRBV6-6 NA few CASSYSLHGTNEKLFF TGTGCCAGCAGTTACTCGCTGCACGGAACTAATGAAAAACTGTTTTTT
TRBJ1-5 TRBV20-1 TRBD1 NA CSARDLGQGVQPQHF TGCAGTGCTAGAGATCTGGGACAGGGGGTACAGCCCCAGCATTTT
TRBJ2-5 TRBV28 TRBD2 NA CASTHGLAVGETQYF TGTGCCAGCACCCATGGACTAGCGGTTGGGGAGACCCAGTACTTC
TRBJ2-1 TRBV20-1 TRBD2 NA CSAKTSGRVSEQFF TGCAGTGCTAAAACTAGCGGGAGAGTCAGTGAGCAGTTCTTC
TRBJ2-5 TRBV28 NA NA CASSFVRVQETQYF TGTGCCAGCAGTTTTGTGAGGGTCCAAGAGACCCAGTACTTC
TRBJ2-7 TRBV7-2 NA NA CASSWVKPYEQYF TGTGCCAGCAGCTGGGTCAAACCCTACGAGCAGTACTTC
TRBJ2-3 TRBV29-1 NA NA CSVEVLGADVEYF TGCAGCGTTGAAGTTTTAGGTGCGGACGTGGAGTATTTT
TRBJ2-3 TRBV29-1 NA many CSVATADTQYF TGCAGCGTTGCGACCGCAGATACGCAGTATTTT
TRBJ1-2 TRBV28 NA NA CASTNSSRIYGYTF TGTGCCAGCACCAACTCCTCCAGGATCTATGGCTACACCTTC
TRBJ2-3 TRBV24-1 NA NA CATSDLDREADTQYF TGTGCCACCAGTGACCTTGACAGGGAGGCAGATACGCAGTATTTT
TRBJ2-7 TRBV6-1 NA once CASRAGTAFYEQYF TGTGCCAGCAGAGCCGGGACCGCGTTCTACGAGCAGTACTTC
TRBJ2-6 TRBV14 NA NA CASSQGGGGYNVLTF TGTGCCAGCAGCCAGGGGGGCGGTGGCTACAACGTCCTGACTTTC
TRBJ2-1 TRBV25-1 TRBD1 NA CASRQTGVNEQFF TGTGCCAGCAGACAGACAGGGGTCAATGAGCAGTTCTTC
TRBJ2-3 TRBV3-1 NA few CASSQASTDTQYF TGTGCCAGCAGCCAAGCGAGCACAGATACGCAGTATTTT
TRBJ2-7 TRBV4-2 NA NA CASSQDWGSGNEQYF TGTGCCAGCAGCCAAGATTGGGGCTCGGGGAATGAGCAGTACTTC
TRBJ2-3 TRBV30 NA NA CAWSVGGGGTDTQYF TGTGCCTGGAGTGTAGGGGGAGGCGGCACAGATACGCAGTATTTT
TRBJ2-1 TRBV20-1 TRBD2 NA CSALRTSGSSGQETQFF TGCAGTGCTCTTCGGACTAGCGGGAGCTCAGGACAAGAGACCCAGTTCTTC
TRBJ2-7 TRBV6-2/TRBV6-3 NA NA CASSYSLVRSYEQYF TGTGCCAGCAGTTACTCGTTAGTTCGATCCTACGAGCAGTACTTC
TRBJ2-4 TRBV9 NA few CASSVEGGYIQYF TGTGCCAGCAGCGTAGAGGGGGGATACATTCAGTACTTC
TRBJ2-1 TRBV27 NA few CASSLTLGVGNEQFF TGTGCCAGCAGTCTAACCCTGGGAGTGGGGAATGAGCAGTTCTTC
TRBJ2-7 TRBV29-1 TRBD1 many CSVARDRPYEQYF TGCAGCGTTGCCCGGGACAGACCCTACGAGCAGTACTTC
TRBJ2-3 TRBV20-1 TRBD1 NA CSATNTLDPGQSTDTQYF TGCAGTGCTACTAATACCTTGGACCCGGGACAGAGCACAGATACGCAGTATTTT
TRBJ2-1 TRBV11-2 NA NA CASSQGPEQFF TGTGCCAGCTCTCAGGGGCCGGAGCAGTTCTTC
TRBJ2-2 TRBV12-3/TRBV12-4 NA NA CASRSREVGTGELFF TGTGCCAGCAGAAGCAGGGAGGTGGGGACCGGGGAGCTGTTTTTT
TRBJ2-3 TRBV27 NA NA CAAGGGAVVQYF TGTGCCGCCGGCGGAGGGGCGGTGGTTCAGTATTTT
TRBJ2-5 TRBV28 NA few CASVAGNQETQYF TGTGCCTCCGTGGCGGGGAACCAAGAGACCCAGTACTTC
TRBJ2-3 TRBV12-3/TRBV12-4 NA few CASILDYPGVDTQYF TGTGCCAGCATCCTGGACTACCCAGGCGTCGATACGCAGTATTTT
TRBJ2-7 TRBV20-1 NA NA CGTSGRQMGEQYF TGCGGTACTTCGGGACGGCAAATGGGCGAGCAGTACTTC
TRBJ2-1 TRBV4-3 NA NA CASGRELKGGNEQFF TGCGCCAGCGGTCGAGAGCTTAAAGGGGGGAATGAGCAGTTCTTC
TRBJ2-1 TRBV9 NA NA CASSVGSELYNEQFF TGTGCCAGCAGCGTAGGATCCGAACTCTACAATGAGCAGTTCTTC
TRBJ2-2 TRBV7-3 TRBD1 few CASSLIRDRGSGELFF TGTGCCAGCAGCTTAATCCGGGACAGGGGCTCCGGGGAGCTGTTTTTT
TRBJ1-2 TRBV28 TRBD1 medium-sized CASEGQGARGYTF TGTGCCAGCGAGGGACAGGGGGCGCGTGGCTACACCTTC
TRBJ2-6 TRBV11-2 NA NA CASNLNGQGSGANVLTF TGTGCCAGCAACCTAAACGGTCAAGGCTCTGGGGCCAACGTCCTGACTTTC
TRBJ2-1 TRBV7-9 NA NA CASSDGMTGNEQFF TGTGCCAGCAGCGATGGGATGACCGGGAATGAGCAGTTCTTC
TRBJ2-4 TRBV4-3 TRBD1 NA CASSQAPTGAGGKNIQYF TGCGCCAGCAGCCAAGCCCCGACAGGGGCCGGAGGCAAAAACATTCAGTACTTC
TRBJ2-1 TRBV20-1 TRBD2 NA CSASGRALNEQFF TGCAGTGCTAGCGGGAGGGCCTTAAATGAGCAGTTCTTC
TRBJ2-3 TRBV6-6 NA NA CASSYPDLRRGTDTQYF TGTGCCAGCAGTTACCCGGACCTGAGGAGGGGCACAGATACGCAGTATTTT
TRBJ2-2 TRBV3-1 NA once CASSHPRGGTNTGELFF TGTGCCAGCAGCCACCCCAGGGGAGGAACGAACACCGGGGAGCTGTTTTTT
TRBJ2-1 TRBV28 NA NA CASSPGGGGYNEQFF TGTGCCAGCAGTCCCGGGGGAGGCGGTTACAATGAGCAGTTCTTC
TRBJ1-2 TRBV4-2 NA NA CASSQDDGSYGYTF TGTGCCAGCAGCCAAGACGATGGGAGCTATGGCTACACCTTC
TRBJ2-2 TRBV24-1 NA NA CATMGAGTGELFF TGTGCCACCATGGGGGCGGGCACCGGGGAGCTGTTTTTT
TRBJ2-7 TRBV30 NA NA CAWSVNRVSNEQYF TGTGCCTGGAGTGTGAACAGGGTCTCCAACGAGCAGTACTTC
TRBJ2-7 TRBV27 TRBD2 NA CASSLSPYGGGINEQYF TGTGCCAGCAGTTTATCGCCCTATGGGGGGGGGATCAACGAGCAGTACTTC
TRBJ2-3 TRBV20-1 TRBD1 few CSASSTGGISDTQYF TGCAGTGCGTCCTCGACAGGGGGCATATCAGATACGCAGTATTTT